This T cell receptor beta chain was profiled in a study of shared clonotypes between healthy human individuals. TCRdb's table, derived via immunoSEQ multiplex PCR, lists solely in-frame clones and lacks some. The sample has millions of clones, more than 85% seen once; the top ten hold around 1.7%. This clone was observed once. This CDR3 comprises 14 residues. Between the trimmed V and J ends, which lost 5 bases and 8 bases, there was a span of 16 bases. The germline gives CDR1 SEHNR, CDR2 FQNEAQ (reference sequence). CD45RO-negative, CCR7-positively selected cells formed the naive CD8 fraction, excluding terminally differentiated effector memory CD45RA+ cells.

This chain connects TRBV7-9 to TRBJ2-1; D is perhaps TRBD2 (7 bases). Sequencing was done on a sample of naive CD8+ T cells from PBMCs. This TCR came from a man aged 18 to 35 in good health. Some clones in this sample may be carry-over from other donors' samples. The CDR3, as DNA: TGTGCCAGCAGCCAACCTGGGCGGGGGCATGAGCAGTTCTTC. It encodes CASSQPGRGHEQFF.